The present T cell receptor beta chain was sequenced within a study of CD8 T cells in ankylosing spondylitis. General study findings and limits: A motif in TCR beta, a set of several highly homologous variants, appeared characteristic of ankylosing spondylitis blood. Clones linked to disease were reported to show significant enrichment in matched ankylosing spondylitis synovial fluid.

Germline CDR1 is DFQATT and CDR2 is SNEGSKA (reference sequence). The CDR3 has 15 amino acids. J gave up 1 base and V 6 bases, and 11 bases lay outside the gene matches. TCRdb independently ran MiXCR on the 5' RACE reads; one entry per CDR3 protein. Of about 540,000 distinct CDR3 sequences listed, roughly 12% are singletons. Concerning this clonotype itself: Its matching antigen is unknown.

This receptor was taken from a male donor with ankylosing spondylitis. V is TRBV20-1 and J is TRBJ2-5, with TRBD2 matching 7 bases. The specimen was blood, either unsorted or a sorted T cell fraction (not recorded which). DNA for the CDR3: TGCAGTGCCCCCGGGGCTAGCGGTTCCCAAGAGACCCAGTACTTC. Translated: CSAPGASGSQETQYF.